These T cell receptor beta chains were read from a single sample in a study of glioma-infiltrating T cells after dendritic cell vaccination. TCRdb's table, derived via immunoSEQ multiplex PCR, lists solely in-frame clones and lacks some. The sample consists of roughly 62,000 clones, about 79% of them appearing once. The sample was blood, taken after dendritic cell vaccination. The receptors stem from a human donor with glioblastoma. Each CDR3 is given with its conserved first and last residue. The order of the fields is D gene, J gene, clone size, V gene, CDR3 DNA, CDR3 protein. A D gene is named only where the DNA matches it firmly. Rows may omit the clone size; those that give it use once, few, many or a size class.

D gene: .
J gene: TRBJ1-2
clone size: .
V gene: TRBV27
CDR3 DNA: TGTGCCAGCAGTTTAAGGGGTACTAACTATGGCTACACCTTC
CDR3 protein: CASSLRGTNYGYTF

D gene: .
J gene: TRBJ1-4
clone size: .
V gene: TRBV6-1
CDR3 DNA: TGTGCCAGCAGTGTTCAGCGGGGATCTAATGAAAAACTGTTTTTT
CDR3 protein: CASSVQRGSNEKLFF

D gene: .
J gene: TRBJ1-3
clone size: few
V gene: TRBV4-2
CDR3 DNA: TGTGCCAGCAGCCAAGTCGGCAGGAACCTCTGGGGGGACACCATATATTTT
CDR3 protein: CASSQVGRNLWGDTIYF

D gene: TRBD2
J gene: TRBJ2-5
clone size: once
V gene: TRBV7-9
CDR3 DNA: TGTGCGGTCCTCGGGGGGGCCAGTGAGACCCAGTACTTC
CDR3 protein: CAVLGGASETQYF

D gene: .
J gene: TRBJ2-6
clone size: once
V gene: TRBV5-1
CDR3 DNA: TGCGCCAGCAGCTTGGGACCCACAGGGACCGGGGCCAACGTCCTGACTTTC
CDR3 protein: CASSLGPTGTGANVLTF

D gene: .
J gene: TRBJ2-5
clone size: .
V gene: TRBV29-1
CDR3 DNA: TGCAGCGTTGCTAGCGAGTGGGAGACCCAGTACTTC
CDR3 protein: CSVASEWETQYF

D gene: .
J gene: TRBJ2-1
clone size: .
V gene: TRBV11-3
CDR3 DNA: TGTGCCAGCAGCCCGCCGGAGAGGGGGGAGCAGTTCTTC
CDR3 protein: CASSPPERGEQFF

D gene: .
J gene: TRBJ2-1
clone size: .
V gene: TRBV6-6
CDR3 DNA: TGTGCCAGCAGGCGAGGGTATGAGCAGTTCTTC
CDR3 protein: CASRRGYEQFF

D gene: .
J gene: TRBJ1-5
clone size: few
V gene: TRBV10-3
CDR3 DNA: TGTGCCATCAGACCGGGACTCAATAGCAATCAGCCCCAGCATTTT
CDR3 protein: CAIRPGLNSNQPQHF

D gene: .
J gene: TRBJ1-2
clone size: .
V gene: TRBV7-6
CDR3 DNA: TGTGCCAGCAGGGCCGATTTGGACAGAACCAACTATGGCTACACCTTC
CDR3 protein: CASRADLDRTNYGYTF

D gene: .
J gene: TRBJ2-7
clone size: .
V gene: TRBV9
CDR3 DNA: TGTGCCAGCAGCGTATCTCCCTCCGGAGACTACGAGCAGTACTTC
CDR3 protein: CASSVSPSGDYEQYF

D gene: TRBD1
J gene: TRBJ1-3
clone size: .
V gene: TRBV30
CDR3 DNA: TGTGCCGGCGACAGGGGATCTGGAAACACCATATATTTT
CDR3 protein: CAGDRGSGNTIYF

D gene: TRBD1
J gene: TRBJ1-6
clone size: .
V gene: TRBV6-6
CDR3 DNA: TGTGCCAGCAGTTACTCGGACAGGGGCTCTTCACCCCTCCACTTT
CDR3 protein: CASSYSDRGSSPLHF

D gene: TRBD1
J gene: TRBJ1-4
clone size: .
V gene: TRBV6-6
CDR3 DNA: TGTGCCAGCAGACCAGACAGGGTTATGACTAATGAAAAACTGTTTTTT
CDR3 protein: CASRPDRVMTNEKLFF

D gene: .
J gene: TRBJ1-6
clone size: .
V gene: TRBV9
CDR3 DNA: TGTGCCAGCAGCGTAGGCACTTATAATTCACCCCTCCACTTT
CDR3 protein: CASSVGTYNSPLHF

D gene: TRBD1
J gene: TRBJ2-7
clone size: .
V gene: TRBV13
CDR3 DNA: TGTGCCAGCAGCATGGGACAGGGTATTTCCTACGAGCAGTACTTC
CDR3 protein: CASSMGQGISYEQYF

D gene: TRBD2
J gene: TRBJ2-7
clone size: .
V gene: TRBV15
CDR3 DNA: TGTGCCACCACAATTGAGCGGGGGAATTACGAGCAGTACTTC
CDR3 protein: CATTIERGNYEQYF

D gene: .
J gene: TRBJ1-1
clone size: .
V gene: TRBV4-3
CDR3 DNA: TGCGCCAGCAGCCAAGATTTTGGAGGGGTGGGGAACACTGAAGCTTTCTTT
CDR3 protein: CASSQDFGGVGNTEAFF

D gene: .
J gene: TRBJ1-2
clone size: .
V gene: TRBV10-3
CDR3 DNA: TGTGCCATCAGTGTCGGGATGAACTATGGCTACACCTTC
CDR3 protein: CAISVGMNYGYTF

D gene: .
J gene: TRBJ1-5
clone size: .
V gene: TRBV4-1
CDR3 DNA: TGCGCCAGCAGCCAGACCCCCGGAGGAGATAGCAATCAGCCCCAGCATTTT
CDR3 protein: CASSQTPGGDSNQPQHF

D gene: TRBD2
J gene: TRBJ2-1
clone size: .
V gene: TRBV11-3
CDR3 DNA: TGTGCCAGCAGTCCCTCGCCCGGGACTAGCTACCCCCATGAGCAGTTCTTC
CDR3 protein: CASSPSPGTSYPHEQFF

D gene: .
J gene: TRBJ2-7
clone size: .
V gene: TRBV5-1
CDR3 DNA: TGCGCCAGCAGCCCACGGGACACCCTGGGATACGAGCAGTACTTC
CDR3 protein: CASSPRDTLGYEQYF

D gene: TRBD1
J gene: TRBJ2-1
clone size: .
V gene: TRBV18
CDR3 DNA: TGTGCCAGCTCACCAGAAGGGACAGCCCTCGGGGCTGAGCAGTTCTTC
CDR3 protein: CASSPEGTALGAEQFF

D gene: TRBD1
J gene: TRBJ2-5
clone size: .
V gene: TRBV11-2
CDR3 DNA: TGTGCCAGCAGGACCGGGACAGGGGGGCGATTTCGGCAAGAGACCCAGTACTTC
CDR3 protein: CASRTGTGGRFRQETQYF

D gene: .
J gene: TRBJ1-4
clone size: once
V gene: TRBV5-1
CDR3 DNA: TGCGCCAGCAGCTTGAGGGCAGGGGCTGAAAAACTGTTTTTT
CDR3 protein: CASSLRAGAEKLFF

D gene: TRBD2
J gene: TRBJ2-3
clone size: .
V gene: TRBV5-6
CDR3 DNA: TGTGCCAGCAGCTTGGATGGCGGGGGGTACACAGATACGCAGTATTTT
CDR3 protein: CASSLDGGGYTDTQYF

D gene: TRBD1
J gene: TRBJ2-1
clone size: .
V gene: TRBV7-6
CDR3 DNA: TGTGCCAGCAGCCCCGACAGGGGCAATGAGCAGTTCTTC
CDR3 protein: CASSPDRGNEQFF